This T cell receptor beta chain came from a study of monozygotic twins with inflammatory bowel disease. TCRdb re-analyzed the 5' RACE reads; it lists each CDR3 protein once, without DNA. This listing includes around 370,000 distinct CDR3 sequences. This CDR3 is 18 amino acids long. Germline lookup yields CDR1 KGHDR and CDR2 SFDVKD. This chain uses TRBV24-1 with TRBJ2-7; TCRdb reports TRBD1, a call that lacks DNA to check it against. The sequencing input was blood. This sequence was found in a human donor with ulcerative colitis or Crohn's disease, or a healthy co-twin of an affected twin (not recorded which). The chain's CDR3 is CATSDRERDRGLRYEQYF.